A single sample is the source of the 18 T cell receptor beta chains below, sequenced in a study of T cells in localized non-small cell lung cancer. The protocol was immunoSEQ multiplex PCR, while the TCRdb copy is restricted to in-frame clones and leaves out a portion. The sample has approximately 11,000 clones, 85% to 95% seen once; the top ten hold roughly an eighth. Sequences were derived from peripheral blood, sampled before any cancer treatment. These TCRs come from a male donor aged 60 or older with stage III lung adenocarcinoma.

This clone showed up just once. The rearrangement uses TRBV4-1 and TRBJ1-4; no reliable D call. Germline V gene lookup returns CDR1 MGHRA and CDR2 YSYEKL. This CDR3 region has 15 residues. Trimming shortened V by 6 bases and J by 0 bases, and 11 bases separated the two germline ends. This chain's CDR3 is CASSPRYTTNEKLFF. CDR3 sequence (DNA): TGCGCCAGCAGTCCAAGATACACAACTAATGAAAAACTGTTTTTT.

The rearrangement uses TRBV28 and TRBJ1-2; no firm D call. The ends were cut back, 6 bases at V and 0 bases at J, with 5 bases in the middle. CDR3 length: 12 residues. The germline V gene encodes CDR1 MDHEN and CDR2 SYDVKM. CDR3 protein: CASSRTNYGYTF. CDR3 coding DNA: TGTGCCAGCAGCCGGACTAACTATGGCTACACCTTC.

The chain recombines TRBV5-1 with TRBJ1-1, with unresolved D. V was shortened by 4 bases and J by 1 base, with 11 bases between the two germline ends. Germline lookup yields CDR1 SGHRS and CDR2 YFSETQ. This CDR3 has 14 residues. The CDR3 sequence is CASSPNTGNTEAFF. The CDR3 nucleotides read TGCGCCAGCAGCCCCAATACGGGGAACACTGAAGCTTTCTTT. The variable domain in full, completed from reference TRBV5-1 and TRBJ1-1, reads KAGVTQTPRYLIKTRGQQVTLSCSPISGHRSVSWYQQTPGQGLQFLFEYFSETQRNKGNFPGRFSGRQFSNSRSEMNVSTLELGDSALYLCASSPNTGNTEAFFGQGTRLTVV.

The V call is TRBV11-1, the J call TRBJ2-7; 7 bases map to TRBD1. Per germline, CDR1 SGHAT and CDR2 FQDESV (reference sequence). The ends lost 2 bases at V and 6 bases at J; junction bases unmatched: 4. CDR3 length equals 13 residues. CDR3 nucleotide sequence: TGTGCCAGCAGCTTAAATACAGGGGTCGAGCAGTACTTC. It is translated as CASSLNTGVEQYF.

The chain couples TRBV6-1 to TRBJ2-1, with D possibly matching TRBD2 (5 bases). The germline V and J ends were trimmed by 2 bases and 0 bases, with 11 bases remaining between them. There are 16 residues in the CDR3. Germline V CDR1 and CDR2: MNHNS, SASEGT. CDR3 residues: CASSERTASSYNEQFF. The DNA for the CDR3 is TGTGCCAGCAGTGAAAGGACTGCGAGCTCCTACAATGAGCAGTTCTTC.

The chain joins TRBV19 to TRBJ2-7; D unclear. The germline V and J ends were trimmed by 10 bases and 0 bases, with 16 bases remaining between them. Germline CDR1 and CDR2: LNHDA and SQIVND (reference sequence). This CDR3 comprises 14 residues. This chain's CDR3 is CATSNPQTSYEQYF. CDR3 bases: TGTGCCACTTCCAACCCACAAACCTCCTACGAGCAGTACTTC.

This chain links TRBV25-1 with TRBJ2-3, with D possibly TRBD1 on 6 matching bases. The CDR3 has 14 amino acids. Germline V gene lookup returns CDR1 MGHDK and CDR2 SYGVNS. Trimming stripped 4 bases from V and 2 bases from J, with 10 bases between. CDR3 in DNA: TGTGCCAGCAGTGTACAGGGTCTCACAGATACGCAGTATTTT. Amino acids: CASSVQGLTDTQYF.

The chain has TRBV6-1 and TRBJ1-3; D uncertain. The CDR3 is 15 amino acids. Between the trimmed V and J ends, which lost 7 bases and 0 bases, there was a span of 13 bases. Germline-derived CDR1 and CDR2 are MNHNS and SASEGT. In DNA form, the CDR3 reads TGTGCCAGCAACGCCCAACGGGTCTCTGGAAACACCATATATTTT. It is translated as CASNAQRVSGNTIYF.

CDR3 in amino acids: CASSQPDRHYEQYF. The CDR3 DNA follows: TGTGCCAGCAGCCAACCCGACAGGCACTACGAGCAGTACTTC. The chain carries TRBV14 and TRBJ2-7, with TRBD1 as a possible D gene (6 bases). Germline V gene lookup returns CDR1 SGHDN and CDR2 FVKESK. V was pared by 2 bases and J by 3 bases, with 11 bases between. This CDR3 is 14 amino acids long.

This rearrangement joins TRBV10-3 to TRBJ1-2; D is ambiguous. V was trimmed by 4 bases and J by 7 bases, leaving 10 bases between them. The CDR3 loop spans 12 amino acids. Germline CDR1 ENHRY, CDR2 SYGVKD. CDR3 sequence reads: CAISVDERGYTF. CDR3 bases: TGTGCCATCAGTGTGGACGAGCGTGGCTACACCTTC.

V gene TRBV6-1 combines with J gene TRBJ2-1; D unresolved. V lost 4 bases and J lost 2, with 12 bases in between. The CDR3 runs to 15 residues. CDR1 and CDR2 (germline): MNHNS, SASEGT. CDR3: CASSGGPDPYNEQFF. CDR3 in DNA: TGTGCCAGCAGTGGTGGACCCGATCCCTACAATGAGCAGTTCTTC.

The chain couples TRBV4-2 to TRBJ2-2, with TRBD2 matching over 10 bases. The CDR3 length is 19 residues. The J segment lost 2 bases and the V segment lost 0 bases, leaving 9 bases of the junction unmatched. Germline values: CDR1 LGHNA, CDR2 YNFKEQ. CDR3 residues: CASSQDRLAGVGNTGELFF. The CDR3 DNA reads TGTGCCAGCAGCCAAGATAGGCTAGCGGGAGTGGGAAACACCGGGGAGCTGTTTTTT.

V is TRBV4-3 and J is TRBJ2-3; D is uncertain. The CDR3 contains 13 residues. V was clipped by 3 bases and J by 2 bases, with 6 bases between them. CDR1 is LGHNA and CDR2 is YSLEER in the germline V gene. CDR3: CASSQGTTDTQYF. The CDR3 DNA reads as TGCGCCAGCAGCCAGGGTACCACAGATACGCAGTATTTT.

This rearrangement joins TRBV29-1 to TRBJ2-3; 7 bases line up with TRBD1. The V gene's germline CDR1 is SQVTM and CDR2 ANQGSEA. The CDR3 covers 15 residues. The junction had 12 bases not matched to a gene; V was cut back by 5 bases and J by 4 bases. CDR3 in amino acids: CSVKSRGSFPDTQYF. DNA for the CDR3: TGCAGCGTTAAATCCAGGGGGTCGTTCCCAGATACGCAGTATTTT.

This chain joins TRBV28 and TRBJ1-2; the D gene is possibly TRBD1 (6 bases). The CDR3 length is 14 residues. Germline assignment: CDR1 MDHEN and CDR2 SYDVKM. Between the trimmed V and J ends, which lost 7 bases and 3 bases, there was a span of 15 bases. The CDR3 sequence: CASMSGARDYGYTF. CDR3 in DNA: TGTGCCAGCATGTCGGGGGCGCGGGACTATGGCTACACCTTC.

The gene calls are TRBV4-3 and TRBJ1-1, with TRBD1 matching 9 bases. The CDR3 has 14 residues. V lost 4 bases and J lost 3; bases outside the gene matches: 3. Germline values: CDR1 LGHNA, CDR2 YSLEER. The CDR3 DNA follows: TGCGCCAGCAGCCCCCGGACAGGGGACACTGAAGCTTTCTTT. Protein sequence: CASSPRTGDTEAFF.

CDR3 coding DNA: TGTGCCAGCAGCTATCCCGGGACAGGGACCTACAATGAGCAGTTCTTC. Translation: CASSYPGTGTYNEQFF. This sequence joins TRBV14 and TRBJ2-1, with TRBD1 matching over 9 bases. The CDR3 loop spans 16 amino acids. V lost 5 bases, J lost 2 bases, and 7 bases stayed unmatched. Per germline, CDR1 SGHDN and CDR2 FVKESK.

The chain couples TRBV2 to TRBJ2-5; D gene uncertain. The CDR3 covers 12 residues. CDR1 SNHLY and CDR2 FYNNEI come from the germline V gene. V lost 7 bases and J 5 bases, leaving 11 bases between the germline ends. The CDR3 spells CASTRIPETQYF. The CDR3, as DNA: TGTGCCAGCACCCGAATCCCCGAGACCCAGTACTTC.